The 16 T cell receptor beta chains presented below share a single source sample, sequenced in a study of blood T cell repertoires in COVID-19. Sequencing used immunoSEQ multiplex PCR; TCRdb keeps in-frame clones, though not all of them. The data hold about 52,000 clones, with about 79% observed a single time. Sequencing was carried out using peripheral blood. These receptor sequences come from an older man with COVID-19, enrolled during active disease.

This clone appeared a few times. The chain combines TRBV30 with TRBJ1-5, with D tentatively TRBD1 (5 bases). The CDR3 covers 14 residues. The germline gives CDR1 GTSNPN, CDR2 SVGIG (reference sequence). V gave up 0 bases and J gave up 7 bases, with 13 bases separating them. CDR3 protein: CAWSVEAGPQPQHF. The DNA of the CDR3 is TGTGCCTGGAGTGTAGAGGCAGGGCCCCAGCCCCAGCATTTT.

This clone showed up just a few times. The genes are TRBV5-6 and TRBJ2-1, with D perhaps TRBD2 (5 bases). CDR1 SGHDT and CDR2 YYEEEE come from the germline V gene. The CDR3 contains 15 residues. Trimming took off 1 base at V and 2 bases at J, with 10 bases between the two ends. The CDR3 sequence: CASSLPEATYNEQFF. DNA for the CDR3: TGTGCCAGCAGCTTGCCGGAGGCCACCTACAATGAGCAGTTCTTC.

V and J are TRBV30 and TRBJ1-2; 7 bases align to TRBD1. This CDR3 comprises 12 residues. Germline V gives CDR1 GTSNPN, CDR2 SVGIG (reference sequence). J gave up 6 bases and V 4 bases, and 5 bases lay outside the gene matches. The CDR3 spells CAWMRQGHGYTF. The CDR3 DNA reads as TGTGCCTGGATGAGACAGGGTCATGGCTACACCTTC.

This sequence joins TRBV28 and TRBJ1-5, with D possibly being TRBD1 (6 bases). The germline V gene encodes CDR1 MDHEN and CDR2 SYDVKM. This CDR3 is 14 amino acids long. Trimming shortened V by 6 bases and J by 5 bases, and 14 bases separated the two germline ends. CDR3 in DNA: TGTGCCAGCAGCTCCGACAGGCCCGATCAGCCCCAGCATTTT. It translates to CASSSDRPDQPQHF.

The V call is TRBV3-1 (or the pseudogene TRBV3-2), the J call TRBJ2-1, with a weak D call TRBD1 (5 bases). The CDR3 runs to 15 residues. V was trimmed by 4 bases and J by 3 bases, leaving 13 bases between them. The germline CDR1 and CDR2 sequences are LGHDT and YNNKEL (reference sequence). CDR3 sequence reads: CASSPTVGSYNEQFF. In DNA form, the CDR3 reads TGTGCCAGCAGCCCGACAGTCGGAAGCTACAATGAGCAGTTCTTC.

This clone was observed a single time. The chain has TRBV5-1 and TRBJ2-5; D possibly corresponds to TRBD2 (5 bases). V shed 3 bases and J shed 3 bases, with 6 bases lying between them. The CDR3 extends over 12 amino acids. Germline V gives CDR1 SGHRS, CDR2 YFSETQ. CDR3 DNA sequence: TGCGCCAGCAGCTCCGGGGAAGAGACCCAGTACTTC. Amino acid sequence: CASSSGEETQYF.

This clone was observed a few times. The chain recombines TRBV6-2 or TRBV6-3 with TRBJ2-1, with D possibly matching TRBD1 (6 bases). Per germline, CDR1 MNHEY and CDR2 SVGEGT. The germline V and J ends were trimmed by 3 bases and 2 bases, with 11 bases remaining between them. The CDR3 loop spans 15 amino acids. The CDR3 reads CASSYGQGTYNEQFF. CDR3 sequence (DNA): TGTGCCAGCAGTTATGGGCAGGGGACCTACAATGAGCAGTTCTTC.

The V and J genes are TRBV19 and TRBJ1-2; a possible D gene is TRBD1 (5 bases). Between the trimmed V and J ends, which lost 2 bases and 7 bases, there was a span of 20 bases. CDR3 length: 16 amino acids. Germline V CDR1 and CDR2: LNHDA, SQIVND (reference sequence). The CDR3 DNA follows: TGTGCCAGTAGTATACTGTTGCGGGGGGGAACAGCTGGCTACACCTTC. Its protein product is CASSILLRGGTAGYTF.

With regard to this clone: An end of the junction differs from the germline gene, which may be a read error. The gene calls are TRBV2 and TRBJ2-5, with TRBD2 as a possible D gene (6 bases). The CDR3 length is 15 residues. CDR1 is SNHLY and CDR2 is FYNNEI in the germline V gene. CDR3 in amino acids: CASSEGLPPQETQYF. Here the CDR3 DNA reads TGTGCCAGCAGCGAAGGACTACCACCTCAAGAGACCCAGTACTTC.

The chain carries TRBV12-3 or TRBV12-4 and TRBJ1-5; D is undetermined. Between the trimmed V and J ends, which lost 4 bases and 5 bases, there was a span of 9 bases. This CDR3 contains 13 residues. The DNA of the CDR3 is TGTGCCAGCAGTTCCCGGTTGGATCAGCCCCAGCATTTT. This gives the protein CASSSRLDQPQHF.

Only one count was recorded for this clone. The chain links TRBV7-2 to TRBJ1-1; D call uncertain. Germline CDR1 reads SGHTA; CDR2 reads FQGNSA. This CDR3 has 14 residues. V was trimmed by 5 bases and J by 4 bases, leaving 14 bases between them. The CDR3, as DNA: TGTGCCAGCAGCCAGAGGGCCGGGCGCACTGAAGCTTTCTTT. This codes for CASSQRAGRTEAFF. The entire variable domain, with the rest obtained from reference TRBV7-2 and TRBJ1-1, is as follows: GAGVSQSPSNKVTEKGKDVELRCDPISGHTALYWYRQSLGQGLEFLIYFQGNSAPDKSGLPSDRFSAERTGGSVSTLTIQRTQQEDSAVYLCASSQRAGRTEAFFGQGTRLTVV.

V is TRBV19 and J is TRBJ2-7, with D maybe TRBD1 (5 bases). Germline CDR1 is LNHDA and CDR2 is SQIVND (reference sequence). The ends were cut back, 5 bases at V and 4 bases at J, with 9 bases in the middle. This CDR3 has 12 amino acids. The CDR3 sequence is CASSPQGYEQYF. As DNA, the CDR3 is TGTGCCAGTAGTCCGCAGGGATACGAGCAGTACTTC.

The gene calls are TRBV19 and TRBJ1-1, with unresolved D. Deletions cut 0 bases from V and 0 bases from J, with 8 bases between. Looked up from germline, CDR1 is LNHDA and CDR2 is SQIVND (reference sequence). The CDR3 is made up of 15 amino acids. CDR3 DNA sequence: TGTGCCAGTAGTATAGACGCGGTAATGAACACTGAAGCTTTCTTT. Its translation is CASSIDAVMNTEAFF.

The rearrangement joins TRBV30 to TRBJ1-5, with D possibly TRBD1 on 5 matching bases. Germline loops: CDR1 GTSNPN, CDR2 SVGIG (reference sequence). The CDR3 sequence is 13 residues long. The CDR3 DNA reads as TGTGCAATAGGAAGGGGTAGCAATCAGCCCCAGCATTTT. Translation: CAIGRGSNQPQHF. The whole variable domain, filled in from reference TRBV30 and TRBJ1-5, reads SQTIHQWPATLVQPVGSPLSLECTVEGTSNPNLYWYRQAAGRGLQLLFYSVGIGQISSEVPQNLSASRPQDRQFILSSKKLLLSDSGFYLCAIGRGSNQPQHFGDGTRLSIL.

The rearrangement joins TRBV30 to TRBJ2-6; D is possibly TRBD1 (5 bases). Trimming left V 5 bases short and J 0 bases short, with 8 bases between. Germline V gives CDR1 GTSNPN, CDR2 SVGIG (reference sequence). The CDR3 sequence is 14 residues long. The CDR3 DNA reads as TGTGCCTGGGAGACAGACTCTGGGGCCAACGTCCTGACTTTC. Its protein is CAWETDSGANVLTF.

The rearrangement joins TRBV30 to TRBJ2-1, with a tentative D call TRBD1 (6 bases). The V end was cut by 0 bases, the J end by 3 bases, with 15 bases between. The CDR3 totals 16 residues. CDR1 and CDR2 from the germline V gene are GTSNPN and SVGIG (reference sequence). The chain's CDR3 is CAWSVTDRPFYNEQFF. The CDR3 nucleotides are TGTGCCTGGAGTGTAACCGACAGGCCCTTCTACAATGAGCAGTTCTTC.